Listed below are T cell receptor beta chains from one sample, sequenced in a study of long-term antiretroviral therapy in people with HIV. TCRdb's table, derived via immunoSEQ multiplex PCR, lists solely in-frame clones and lacks some. The top ten clones hold under 6% of a sample with about 25,000 clones, around 83% of them seen once. The sample here was unsorted PBMCs, taken 3 years after starting antiretroviral therapy. These receptors came from a man aged 18 to 30 with HIV. Each CDR3 is given with its conserved first and last residue. A D gene is named only where the DNA matches it firmly. Clone size, where shown, is once, few, many, or a class for clones that have expanded.

V gene,J gene,D gene,clone size,CDR3 protein,CDR3 DNA
TRBV6-5,TRBJ1-2,-,-,CASSCPDCIYGYTF,TGTGCCAGCAGTTGCCCAGACTGTATCTATGGCTACACCTTC
TRBV6-5,TRBJ1-1,-,-,CASSYSEPLGEAFF,TGTGCCAGCAGTTACTCAGAGCCCCTGGGGGAGGCTTTCTTT
TRBV29-1,TRBJ2-3,-,-,CSTGQPTDTQYF,TGCAGCACCGGACAGCCCACAGATACGCAGTATTTT
TRBV7-2,TRBJ2-3,TRBD2,-,CASSPTRGDTQYF,TGTGCCAGCAGCCCCACGCGGGGGGATACGCAGTATTTT
TRBV10-1,TRBJ1-5,-,-,CASSVPIAPQHF,TGCGCCAGCAGTGTACCCATAGCGCCCCAGCATTTT
TRBV4-1,TRBJ1-1,TRBD1,-,CASSPGVTGGAGAFF,TGCGCCAGCAGCCCGGGGGTTACAGGGGGCGCGGGAGCTTTCTTT
TRBV9,TRBJ1-3,-,-,CASSVSGQPSSGNTIYF,TGTGCCAGCAGCGTATCGGGACAACCGAGCTCTGGAAACACCATATATTTT
TRBV6-1,TRBJ1-3,-,-,CASSEQALSGNTIYF,TGTGCCAGCAGTGAACAGGCGCTGTCGGGAAACACCATATATTTT
TRBV20-1,TRBJ2-1,-,-,CSARRLQQFF,TGCAGTGCTAGAAGACTTCAGCAGTTCTTC
TRBV7-8,TRBJ1-2,-,-,CASSLARSDGPTRRGYTF,TGTGCCAGCAGCTTAGCGCGATCGGACGGACCCACGCGAAGGGGCTACACCTTC
TRBV9,TRBJ2-2,TRBD1,once,CASSVGVRRDRENTGELFF,TGTGCCAGCAGCGTAGGAGTTAGGAGGGACAGGGAGAACACCGGGGAGCTGTTTTTT
TRBV7-3,TRBJ1-5,-,-,CASSSPGGPQHF,TGTGCCAGCAGCTCCCCGGGGGGGCCCCAGCATTTT
TRBV13,TRBJ2-3,TRBD1,-,CASSPRQGTDTQYF,TGTGCCAGCAGCCCCCGACAGGGGACGGATACGCAGTATTTT